This is a list of T cell receptor beta chains from one sample in a study of CD8+CD57+ T cells in acquired aplastic anemia. TCRdb recomputed calls from the reads with MiXCR, one row per CDR3 protein. The profile covers roughly 20,000 distinct CDR3 sequences, with under 40% appearing a single time and 80% to 90% taken by the ten largest. The sequenced sample was CD8+CD57+ T cells sorted from PBMCs. Receptor source: a human donor with aplastic anemia. The CDR3 runs from the conserved cysteine through the conserved F or W. A D gene is named only where the DNA matches it firmly. Only part of the rows carry a size: once, few, many, or a class if the clone is expanded.

J	D	V	size	DNA	CDR3
TRBJ1-1	NA	TRBV7-6	few	TGTGCCAGCAGCCCGACCGTGGGGATGAACACTGAAGCTTTCTTT	CASSPTVGMNTEAFF
TRBJ1-4	TRBD1	TRBV20-1	NA	TGCAGTGCTAGGGTACGGGACAGGGGGCGATGGGATAAACTGTTTTTT	CSARVRDRGRWDKLFF
TRBJ2-2	TRBD1	TRBV11-2	NA	TGTGCCAGCAGCTTAGCCGGCAGGGGGCGAGGGGAGCTGTTTTTT	CASSLAGRGRGELFF
TRBJ2-3	NA	TRBV29-1	NA	TGCAGCGTTGAAGTGCGGGTAGATACGCAGTATTTT	CSVEVRVDTQYF
TRBJ1-5	NA	TRBV11-2	NA	TGTGCCAGCAGCTTAGACAGGGTAGGGACTCAAGCCCAGCATTTT	CASSLDRVGTQAQHF
TRBJ2-3	NA	TRBV6-4	NA	TGTGCCAGCAGTGGGGGCACACACACAGATACGCAGTATTTT	CASSGGTHTDTQYF
TRBJ2-3	TRBD2	TRBV25-1	NA	TGTGCCAGCAGTGAAAGGACTAGCGGGTCCAGTCCCACAGATACGCAGTATTTT	CASSERTSGSSPTDTQYF
TRBJ2-1	NA	TRBV7-8	NA	TGTGCCAGCAGTCCCATACTGGGGGTGAATGAGCAGTTCTTC	CASSPILGVNEQFF
TRBJ1-6	TRBD1	TRBV2	few	TGTGCCAGCAGCCAAGGACAGGACTTACCCCTCCACTTT	CASSQGQDLPLHF
TRBJ1-3	NA	TRBV6-1	NA	NA	CASSDYQSGDEKLFFGSGNTIYF
TRBJ2-7	NA	TRBV20-1	few	TGCAGTGCTAGGGGTGGTGGGACAAGATTCTACGAGCAGTACTTC	CSARGGGTRFYEQYF
TRBJ2-2	TRBD2	TRBV5-1	NA	TGCGCCAGCAGCTATGCGGGGGGGTTCACCGGGGAGCTGTTTTTT	CASSYAGGFTGELFF
TRBJ2-7	TRBD1	TRBV7-9	NA	TGTGCCAGCGGGGGGGGGACAGGGAGGATCCACGAGCAGTACTTC	CASGGGTGRIHEQYF
TRBJ1-2	NA	TRBV7-9	NA	TGTGCCAGCAGCGCCGGGAGTGGGCGAAACTATGGCTACACCTTC	CASSAGSGRNYGYTF
TRBJ2-1	NA	TRBV7-9	NA	TGTGCCAGCAGCCTAGAAGCTGGAGATAACAATGAGCACTTCTTC	CASSLEAGDNNEHFF
TRBJ2-5	NA	TRBV20-1	many	TGCAGTGCTAGAGATGTGAAGACCCAGTACTTC	CSARDVKTQYF
TRBJ1-2	TRBD1	TRBV20-1	NA	TGCAGTGCTGGGACAGGGGAGAGGTATGGCTACACCTTC	CSAGTGERYGYTF
TRBJ2-3	TRBD2	TRBV7-8	NA	TGTGCCAGCAGCTTAGGGCTAGCGGGGGGGCCAGAAACGCAGTATTTT	CASSLGLAGGPETQYF
TRBJ2-1	TRBD2	TRBV5-5	NA	TGTGCCAGCAGCTTCCCGGGACTAGCGGGAGACGCTGAGCAGTTCTTC	CASSFPGLAGDAEQFF
TRBJ2-3	NA	TRBV27	NA	TGTGCCAGCAACCTGAGGAGCTACACAGATACGCAGTATTTT	CASNLRSYTDTQYF
TRBJ1-2	NA	TRBV5-6	NA	TGTGCCAGCAGCTCGGGGAGGCAGACCTATGGCTACACCTTC	CASSSGRQTYGYTF
TRBJ2-3	NA	TRBV24-1	few	TGTGCCACCAGTGACCGACTAGATGCAGGAGATACGCAGTATTTT	CATSDRLDAGDTQYF
TRBJ1-1	NA	TRBV7-2	NA	TGTGCCAGCAGCCCCCGGGGTCTCGACACTGAAGCTTTCTTT	CASSPRGLDTEAFF
TRBJ2-3	NA	TRBV7-9	NA	TGTGCCAGCAGCTTACAGGGACAAAGGGGGCAGTATTTT	CASSLQGQRGQYF
TRBJ1-6	NA	TRBV6-1	NA	TGTGCCAGCAGTGATAGACGGAATTCACCCCTCCACTTT	CASSDRRNSPLHF
TRBJ2-3	TRBD2	TRBV6-1	few	TGTGCCACGGGACTAGCGGGAGTTCCGGATACGCAGTATTTT	CATGLAGVPDTQYF
TRBJ2-7	NA	TRBV6-1	few	TGTGCCAGCAGTGAGGTCCGGGACACGGAGTACTTC	CASSEVRDTEYF
TRBJ1-2	TRBD1	TRBV5-1	few	TGCGCCAGCAGCTTGGATGGACAGGGCGGCTATGGCTACACCTTC	CASSLDGQGGYGYTF
TRBJ1-4	NA	TRBV9	NA	TGTGCCAGCAGCGCGGAGTTTCATGACGGGTTCTACAATGAAAAACTGTTTTTT	CASSAEFHDGFYNEKLFF
TRBJ1-2	TRBD1	TRBV6-1	many	TGTGCCAGCACCCCCCTGGGAGAGGGGGCGAGAGGCTACACCTTC	CASTPLGEGARGYTF
TRBJ2-7	NA	TRBV6-5	NA	TGTGCCGCCGGGCCCTCCAGGCGGTACTCCTACGAGCAGTACTTC	CAAGPSRRYSYEQYF
TRBJ2-7	NA	TRBV11-2	few	TGTGCCAGCAGCGGAAGAGGCCTGGAGCAGTACTTC	CASSGRGLEQYF
TRBJ1-5	TRBD1	TRBV6-6	once	TGTGCCAGCAGTTGGGGGACAGGGGAGAATCAGCCCCAGCATTTT	CASSWGTGENQPQHF
TRBJ2-1	NA	TRBV6-5	NA	TGTGCCAGCAGTTCCCCGGCTAGCTCCTACAATGAGCAGTTCTTC	CASSSPASSYNEQFF
TRBJ1-6	NA	TRBV29-1	NA	TGCAGCGTTGATATCGACGGCCCGGCGGGTGGTTCACCCCTCCACTTT	CSVDIDGPAGGSPLHF
TRBJ2-3	NA	TRBV20-1	many	TGCAGTGCTAGACTCGAGGGGCAGCGTTTCTTGTACACAGATACGCAGTATTTT	CSARLEGQRFLYTDTQYF
TRBJ2-1	NA	TRBV7-3	NA	TGTGCCAGCAGCTTAGTCGGAAATGAGCAGTTCTTC	CASSLVGNEQFF
TRBJ2-3	TRBD1	TRBV5-1	NA	TGCGCCAGCAGTTCCAGGACAGGGGTGACAGATACGCAGTATTTT	CASSSRTGVTDTQYF
TRBJ2-3	NA	TRBV25-1	many	TGTGCCAGCAGTGACATCGACGGGACAGATACGCAGTATTTT	CASSDIDGTDTQYF
TRBJ2-3	NA	TRBV4-3	once	TGCGCCAGCAGCCAAGAAGGAAAGGGCACAGATACGCAGTATTTT	CASSQEGKGTDTQYF
TRBJ1-4	NA	TRBV20-1	NA	TGCAGTGCCTCAGCGGGGGCCGAAACGAAAAAACTGTTTTTT	CSASAGAETKKLFF
TRBJ2-7	NA	TRBV5-1	few	TGCGCCAGCAGCTTGTCTGGCTACGAGCAGTACTTC	CASSLSGYEQYF
TRBJ2-1	TRBD2	TRBV6-4	NA	TGTGCCAGCAGTGACGGGACTAGCGGCAATGAGCAGTTCTTC	CASSDGTSGNEQFF
TRBJ2-3	TRBD2	TRBV7-2	NA	TGTGCCAGCAGCTTAGAATCACTAGCGGGACGCACAGATACGCAGTATTTT	CASSLESLAGRTDTQYF
TRBJ1-4	NA	TRBV7-3	NA	TGTGCCAGCAGCTCCTCAACAACTAATGAAAAACTGTTTTTT	CASSSSTTNEKLFF